The present T cell receptor beta chain was sequenced within a study of OX40 agonist ivuxolimab in advanced cancers. Here immunoSEQ multiplex PCR was the method, and the copy in TCRdb shows in-frame clones only, minus some. Counted here are approximately 74,000 clones, over 60% occurring once; the ten biggest clones make up around 2%. The CDR3 runs 11 residues. Germline V CDR1 and CDR2: GTSNPN, SVGIG (reference sequence). Trimming pared 3 bases from V and 5 bases from J, leaving 7 bases between. Sequencing was performed on CD4+ or CD8+ T cells sorted from blood, taken in a trial of the OX40 agonist ivuxolimab. The chain uses TRBV30 and TRBJ2-5; D remains ambiguous. This TCR was sampled from an adult with an advanced solid tumor such as melanoma, head and neck, liver or kidney cancer. CDR3 in amino acids: CAWSSPETQYF. The CDR3 coding sequence is TGTGCCTGGAGCTCTCCGGAGACCCAGTACTTC.